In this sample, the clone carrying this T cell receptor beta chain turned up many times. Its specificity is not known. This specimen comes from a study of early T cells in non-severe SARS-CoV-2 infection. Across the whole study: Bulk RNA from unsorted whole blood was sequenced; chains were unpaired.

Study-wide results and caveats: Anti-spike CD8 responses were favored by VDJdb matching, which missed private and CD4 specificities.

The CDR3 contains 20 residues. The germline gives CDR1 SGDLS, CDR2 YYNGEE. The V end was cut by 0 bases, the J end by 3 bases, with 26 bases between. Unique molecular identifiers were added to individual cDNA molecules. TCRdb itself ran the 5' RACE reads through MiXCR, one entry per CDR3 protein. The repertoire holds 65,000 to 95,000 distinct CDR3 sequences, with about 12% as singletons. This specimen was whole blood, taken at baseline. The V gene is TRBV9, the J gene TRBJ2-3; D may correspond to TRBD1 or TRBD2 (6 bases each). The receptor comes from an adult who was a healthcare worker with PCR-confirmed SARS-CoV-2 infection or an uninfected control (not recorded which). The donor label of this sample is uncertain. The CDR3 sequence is CASSVAVRAWTGGGTDTQYF. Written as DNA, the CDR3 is TGTGCCAGCAGCGTAGCGGTCAGGGCGTGGACCGGAGGGGGGACAGATACGCAGTATTTT.